This TCR beta chain was profiled in a study of CD8+ T cells in alopecia areata (dated by TCRdb to 2016 to 2019). Regarding the complete study: The study used high-throughput TCRbeta sequencing to examine T cell clonal expansion in alopecia areata, in both the C3H/HeJ mouse model and human patients. In humans, TCRbeta sequencing was performed on scalp tissue and on sorted CD4+ and CD8+ peripheral blood T cells from healthy controls and from patients with patchy or totalis/universalis alopecia areata. The RNA source kit depended on sample type: the PAXgene miRNA kit for fixed scalp, the miRNeasy kit for PBMCs, and the RNeasy kit for mouse skin. Clonality in the scalp was compared among normal scalp (n=4), patchy alopecia areata scalp (n=8), and alopecia totalis/universalis scalp (n=8). TCRbeta CDR3 regions were amplified by immunoSEQ multiplex PCR using 35 Vbeta forward and 13 Jbeta reverse primers.

General study outcomes and caveats: Compared with normal scalp, lesional scalp had higher clonality and more expanded CD8+ clones, particularly in alopecia totalis/universalis, a pattern that suggests antigenic drive. TCR sequences shared between patients were less clear than in mice, possibly partly because of HLA diversity in the patient population. Unlike mouse skin, which is dominated by gammadelta T cells, normal human skin has resident alphabeta T cells that are also sequenced, and this complicates analysis of the scalp TCR repertoire.

Worth noting for this clone: Its antigen is unknown. Base qualities are not at hand, and no much larger clone is one base apart.

The CDR3 covers 13 residues, taking in both the cysteine and the phenylalanine. Only CDR3 DNA remains: 39 bases, in frame from the first base. V loses 2 bases of germline sequence and J loses 3 bases, and the interval between the two ends is 5 bases. The germline V gene gives CDR1 as MGHRA and CDR2 as YSYEKL. PBMCs were isolated by density centrifugation and stained for CD3, CD4 and CD8, after which CD4+ and CD8+ T cells were sorted on a FACSAria. Scalp biopsies and blood samples were obtained from unaffected controls. Library preparation employed the immunoSEQ multiplex PCR assay. For TCR sequencing, RNA was extracted from every sample and reverse transcribed into cDNA to serve as template. First-strand cDNA was synthesized with SuperScript III using a 2:1 mix of oligo-dT and random hexamers. A synthetic immune receptor repertoire was used to measure amplification bias, and any remaining bias was corrected computationally. The paper's data handling went like this. Raw reads were preprocessed to remove errors, and CDR3 was defined according to IMGT conventions as the region from the conserved cysteine to phenylalanine. Clonality was computed by normalizing Shannon entropy by log2 of the number of productive unique TCRs and subtracting the result from 1. CD4 or CD8 identity of scalp clones was inferred by cross-referencing scalp TCRbeta sequences with sorted blood CD4 and CD8 repertoires. In TCRdb, the immuneACCESS table is reduced to in-frame sequences with V and J assigned. These tables do not hold every clone; where another copy was compared, an unresolved V gene accounts for under half, and the others remain unexplained. V and J calls and clone size are those listed in that table; D and trimming were worked out from the DNA. The sample records about 150,000 clones, 45% to 60% of which are singletons. The ten largest clones take up approximately 4.3% of the sample.

Input material: CD4+ T cells sorted from blood. This clonotype was obtained from a human donor in good health. The rearrangement combines TRBV4-1 with TRBJ2-1, with the D segment identity uncertain. The nucleotide sequence reads TGCGCCAGCAGCCAACTACGCTACAATGAGCAGTTCTTC. Its coded protein is CASSQLRYNEQFF.